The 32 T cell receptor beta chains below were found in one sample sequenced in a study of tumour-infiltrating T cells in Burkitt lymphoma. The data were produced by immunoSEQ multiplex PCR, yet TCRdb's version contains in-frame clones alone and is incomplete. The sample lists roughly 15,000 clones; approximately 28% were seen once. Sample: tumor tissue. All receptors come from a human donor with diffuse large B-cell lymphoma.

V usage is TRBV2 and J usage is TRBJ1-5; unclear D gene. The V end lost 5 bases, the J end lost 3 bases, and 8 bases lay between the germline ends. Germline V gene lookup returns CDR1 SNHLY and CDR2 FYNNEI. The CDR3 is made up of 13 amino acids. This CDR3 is CASSHRNNQPQHF. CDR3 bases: TGTGCCAGCAGTCACAGAAACAATCAGCCCCAGCATTTT.

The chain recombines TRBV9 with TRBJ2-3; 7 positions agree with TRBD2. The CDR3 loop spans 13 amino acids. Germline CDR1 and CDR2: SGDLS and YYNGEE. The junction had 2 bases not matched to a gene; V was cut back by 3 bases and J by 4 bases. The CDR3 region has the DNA TGTGCCAGCAGCGCGGGAGGAGCAGATACGCAGTATTTT. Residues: CASSAGGADTQYF.

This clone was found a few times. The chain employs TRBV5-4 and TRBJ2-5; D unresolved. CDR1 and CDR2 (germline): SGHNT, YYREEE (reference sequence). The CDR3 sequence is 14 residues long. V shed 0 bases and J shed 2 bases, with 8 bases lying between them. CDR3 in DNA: TGTGCCAGCAGCTTGGCGGCCGGGCAAGAGACCCAGTACTTC. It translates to CASSLAAGQETQYF.

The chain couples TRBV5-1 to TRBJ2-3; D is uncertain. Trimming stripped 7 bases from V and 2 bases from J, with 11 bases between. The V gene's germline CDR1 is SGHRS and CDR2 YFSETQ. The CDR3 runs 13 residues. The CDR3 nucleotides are TGCGCCAGCTCCAGTGGGCCCACAGATACGCAGTATTTT. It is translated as CASSSGPTDTQYF.

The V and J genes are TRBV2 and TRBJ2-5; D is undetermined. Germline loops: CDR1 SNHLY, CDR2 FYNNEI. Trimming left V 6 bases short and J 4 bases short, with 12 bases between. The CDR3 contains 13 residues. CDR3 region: CASSSTLTETQYF. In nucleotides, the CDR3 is TGTGCCAGCAGCTCCACGCTCACAGAGACCCAGTACTTC.

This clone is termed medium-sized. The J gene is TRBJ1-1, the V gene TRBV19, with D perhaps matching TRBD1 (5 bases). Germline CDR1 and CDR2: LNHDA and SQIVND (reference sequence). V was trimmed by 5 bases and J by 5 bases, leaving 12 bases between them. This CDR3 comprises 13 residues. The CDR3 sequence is CASSPRVGTEAFF. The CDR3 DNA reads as TGTGCCAGTAGTCCCAGGGTCGGTACTGAAGCTTTCTTT.

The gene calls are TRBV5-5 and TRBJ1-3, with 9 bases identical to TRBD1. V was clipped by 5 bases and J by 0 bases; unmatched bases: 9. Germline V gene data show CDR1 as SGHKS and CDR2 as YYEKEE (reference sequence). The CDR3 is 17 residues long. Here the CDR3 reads CASSNGQGILSGNTIYF. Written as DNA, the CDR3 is TGTGCCAGCAGTAACGGACAGGGGATACTCTCTGGAAACACCATATATTTT.

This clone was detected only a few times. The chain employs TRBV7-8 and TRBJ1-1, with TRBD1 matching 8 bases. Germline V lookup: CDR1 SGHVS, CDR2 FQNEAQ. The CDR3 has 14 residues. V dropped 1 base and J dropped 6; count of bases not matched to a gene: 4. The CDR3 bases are TGTGCCAGCAGCTTAGAGTCAGGGGGCGCTGAAGCTTTCTTT. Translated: CASSLESGGAEAFF.

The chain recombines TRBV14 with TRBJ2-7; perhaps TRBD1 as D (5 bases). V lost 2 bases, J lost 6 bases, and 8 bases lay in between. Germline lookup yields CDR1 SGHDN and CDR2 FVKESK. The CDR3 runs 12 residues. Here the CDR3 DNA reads TGTGCCAGCAGCCAAATTAGGGGCGAGCAGTACTTC. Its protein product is CASSQIRGEQYF.

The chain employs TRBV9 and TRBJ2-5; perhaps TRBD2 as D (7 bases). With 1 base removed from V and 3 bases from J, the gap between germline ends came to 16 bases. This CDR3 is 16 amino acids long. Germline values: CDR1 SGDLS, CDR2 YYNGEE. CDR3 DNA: TGTGCCAGCAGCGTAAAGGCGGGAGCAGGGGAAGAGACCCAGTACTTC. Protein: CASSVKAGAGEETQYF.

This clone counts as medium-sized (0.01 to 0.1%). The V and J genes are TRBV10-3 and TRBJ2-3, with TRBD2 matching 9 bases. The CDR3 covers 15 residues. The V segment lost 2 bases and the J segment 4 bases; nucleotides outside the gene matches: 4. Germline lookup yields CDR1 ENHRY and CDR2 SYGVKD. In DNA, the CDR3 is TGTGCCATCAGTGAGCAGCGGGAGGCCTCAGATACGCAGTATTTT. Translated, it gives CAISEQREASDTQYF.

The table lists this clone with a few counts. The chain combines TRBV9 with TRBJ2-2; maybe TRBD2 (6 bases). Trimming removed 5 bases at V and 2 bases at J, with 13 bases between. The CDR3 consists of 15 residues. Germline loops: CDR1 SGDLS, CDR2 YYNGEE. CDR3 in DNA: TGTGCCAGCAGTGGACTAACGACAAACACCGGGGAGCTGTTTTTT. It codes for CASSGLTTNTGELFF.

The CDR3 loop reads CASSSGTGGTAQHF. CDR3 bases: TGTGCCAGCAGTTCGGGGACAGGGGGCACGGCCCAGCATTTT. The J gene is TRBJ1-5, the V gene TRBV5-6; 12 nucleotides agree with TRBD1. CDR1 SGHDT and CDR2 YYEEEE come from the germline V gene. The junction had 8 bases not matched to a gene; V was cut back by 5 bases and J by 11 bases. This CDR3 contains 14 residues.

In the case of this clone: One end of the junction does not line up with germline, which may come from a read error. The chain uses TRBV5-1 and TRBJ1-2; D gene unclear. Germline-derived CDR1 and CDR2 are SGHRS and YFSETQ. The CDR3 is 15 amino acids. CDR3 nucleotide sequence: TGCGCCAGCGGCTTCCAGCCGAATACTAACTATGGCTACACCTTC. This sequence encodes CASGFQPNTNYGYTF.

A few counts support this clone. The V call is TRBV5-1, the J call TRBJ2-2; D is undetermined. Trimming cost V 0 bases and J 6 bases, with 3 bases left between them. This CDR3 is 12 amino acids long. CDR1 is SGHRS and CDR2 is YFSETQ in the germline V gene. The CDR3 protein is CASSLEAGELFF. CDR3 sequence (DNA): TGCGCCAGCAGCTTGGAGGCCGGGGAGCTGTTTTTT.

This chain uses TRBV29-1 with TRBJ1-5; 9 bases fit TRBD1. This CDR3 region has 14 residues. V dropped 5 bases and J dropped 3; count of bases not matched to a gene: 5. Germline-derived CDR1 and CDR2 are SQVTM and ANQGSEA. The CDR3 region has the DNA TGCAGCGTTAGGACAGGGGCTTACAATCAGCCCCAGCATTTT. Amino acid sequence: CSVRTGAYNQPQHF.

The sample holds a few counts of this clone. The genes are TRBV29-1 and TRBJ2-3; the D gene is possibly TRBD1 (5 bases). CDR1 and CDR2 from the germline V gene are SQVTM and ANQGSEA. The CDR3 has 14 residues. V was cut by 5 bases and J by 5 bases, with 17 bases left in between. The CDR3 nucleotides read TGCAGCGTTCTAACGGACACCGCCCGAGATACGCAGTATTTT. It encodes CSVLTDTARDTQYF.

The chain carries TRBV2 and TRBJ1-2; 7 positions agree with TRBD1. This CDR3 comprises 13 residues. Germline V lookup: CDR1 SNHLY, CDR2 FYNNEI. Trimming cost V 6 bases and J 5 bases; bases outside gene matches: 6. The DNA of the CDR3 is TGTGCCAGCAGCTCCGGGACAGAGTATGGCTACACCTTC. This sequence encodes CASSSGTEYGYTF. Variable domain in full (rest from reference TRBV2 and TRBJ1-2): EPEVTQTPSHQVTQMGQEVILRCVPISNHLYFYWYRQILGQKVEFLVSFYNNEISEKSEIFDDQFSVERPDGSNFTLKIRSTKLEDSAMYFCASSSGTEYGYTFGSGTRLTVV.

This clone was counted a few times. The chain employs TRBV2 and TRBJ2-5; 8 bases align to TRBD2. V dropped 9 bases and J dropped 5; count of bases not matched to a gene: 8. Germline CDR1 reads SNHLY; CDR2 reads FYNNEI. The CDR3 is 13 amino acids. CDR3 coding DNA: TGTGCCAGTCCGGGACTAGGCTTTGAGACCCAGTACTTC. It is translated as CASPGLGFETQYF.

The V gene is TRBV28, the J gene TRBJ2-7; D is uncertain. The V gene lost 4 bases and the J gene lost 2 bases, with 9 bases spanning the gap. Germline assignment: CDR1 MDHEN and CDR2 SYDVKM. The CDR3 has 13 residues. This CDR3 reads CASSSTPTYEQYF. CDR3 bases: TGTGCCAGCAGTTCAACTCCTACCTACGAGCAGTACTTC.

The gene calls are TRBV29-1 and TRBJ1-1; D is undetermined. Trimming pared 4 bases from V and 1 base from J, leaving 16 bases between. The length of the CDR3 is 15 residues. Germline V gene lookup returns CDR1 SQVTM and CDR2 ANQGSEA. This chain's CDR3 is CSVAGPRTANTEAFF. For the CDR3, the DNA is TGCAGCGTTGCTGGTCCGAGGACGGCGAACACTGAAGCTTTCTTT.

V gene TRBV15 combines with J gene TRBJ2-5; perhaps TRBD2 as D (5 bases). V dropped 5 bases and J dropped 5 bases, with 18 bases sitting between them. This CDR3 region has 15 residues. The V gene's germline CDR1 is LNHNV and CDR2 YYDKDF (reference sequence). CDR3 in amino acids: CATSPWDSSVETQYF. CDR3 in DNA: TGTGCCACCAGCCCCTGGGATAGTAGCGTGGAGACCCAGTACTTC. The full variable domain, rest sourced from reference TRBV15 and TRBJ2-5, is DAMVIQNPRYQVTQFGKPVTLSCSQTLNHNVMYWYQQKSSQAPKLLFHYYDKDFNNEADTPDNFQSRRPNTSFCFLDIRSPGLGDTAMYLCATSPWDSSVETQYFGPGTRLLVL.

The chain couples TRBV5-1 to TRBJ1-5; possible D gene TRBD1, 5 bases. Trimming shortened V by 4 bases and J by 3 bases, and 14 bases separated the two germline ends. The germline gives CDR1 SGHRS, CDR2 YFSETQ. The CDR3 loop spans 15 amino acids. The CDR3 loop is CASSLGDSSNQPQHF. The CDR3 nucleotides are TGCGCCAGCAGCCTGGGGGATAGTTCCAATCAGCCCCAGCATTTT.

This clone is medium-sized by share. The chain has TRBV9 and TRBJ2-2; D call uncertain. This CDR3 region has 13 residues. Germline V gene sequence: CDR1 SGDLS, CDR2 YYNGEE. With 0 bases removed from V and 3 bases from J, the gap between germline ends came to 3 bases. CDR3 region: CASSVGDTGELFF. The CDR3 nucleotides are TGTGCCAGCAGCGTAGGTGACACCGGGGAGCTGTTTTTT.

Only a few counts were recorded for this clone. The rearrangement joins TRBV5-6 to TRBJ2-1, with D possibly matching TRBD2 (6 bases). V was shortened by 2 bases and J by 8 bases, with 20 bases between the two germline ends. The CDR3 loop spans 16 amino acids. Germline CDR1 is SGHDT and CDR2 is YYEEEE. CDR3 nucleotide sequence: TGTGCCAGCAGCTTTGTGGGGGTGGGAGGAGGCGATGAGCAGTTCTTC. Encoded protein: CASSFVGVGGGDEQFF.

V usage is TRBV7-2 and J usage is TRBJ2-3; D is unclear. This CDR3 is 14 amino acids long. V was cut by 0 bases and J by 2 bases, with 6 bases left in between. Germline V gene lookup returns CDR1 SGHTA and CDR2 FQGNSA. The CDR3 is CASSLARITDTQYF. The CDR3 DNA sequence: TGTGCCAGCAGCTTAGCCAGGATCACAGATACGCAGTATTTT.

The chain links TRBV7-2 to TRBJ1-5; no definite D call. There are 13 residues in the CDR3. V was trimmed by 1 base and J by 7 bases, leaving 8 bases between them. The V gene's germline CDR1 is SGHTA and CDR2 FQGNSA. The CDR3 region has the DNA TGTGCCAGCAGCTTAGGGGTCCGGCAGCCCCAGCATTTT. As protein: CASSLGVRQPQHF. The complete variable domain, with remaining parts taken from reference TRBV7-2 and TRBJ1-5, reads GAGVSQSPSNKVTEKGKDVELRCDPISGHTALYWYRQSLGQGLEFLIYFQGNSAPDKSGLPSDRFSAERTGGSVSTLTIQRTQQEDSAVYLCASSLGVRQPQHFGDGTRLSIL.

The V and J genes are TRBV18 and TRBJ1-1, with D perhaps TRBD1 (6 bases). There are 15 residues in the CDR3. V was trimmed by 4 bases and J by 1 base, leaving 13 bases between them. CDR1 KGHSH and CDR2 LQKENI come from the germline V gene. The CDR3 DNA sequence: TGTGCCAGCTCACTGGACCAGGGACAGAACACTGAAGCTTTCTTT. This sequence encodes CASSLDQGQNTEAFF.

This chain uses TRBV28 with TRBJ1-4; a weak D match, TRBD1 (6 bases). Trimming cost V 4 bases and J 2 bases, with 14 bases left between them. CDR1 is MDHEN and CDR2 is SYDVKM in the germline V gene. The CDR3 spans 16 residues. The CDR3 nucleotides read TGTGCCAGCAGTTCACCCCCGGGGGCTACTAATGAAAAACTGTTTTTT. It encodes CASSSPPGATNEKLFF.

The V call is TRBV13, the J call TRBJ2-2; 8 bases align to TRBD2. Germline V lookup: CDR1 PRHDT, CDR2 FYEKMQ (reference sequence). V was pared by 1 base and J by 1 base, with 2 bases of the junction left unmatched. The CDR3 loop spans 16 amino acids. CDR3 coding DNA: TGTGCCAGCAGCTTAGAACTAGCGGTGAACACCGGGGAGCTGTTTTTT. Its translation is CASSLELAVNTGELFF. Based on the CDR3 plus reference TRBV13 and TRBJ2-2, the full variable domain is AAGVIQSPRHLIKEKRETATLKCYPIPRHDTVYWYQQGPGQDPQFLISFYEKMQSDKGSIPDRFSAQQFSDYHSELNMSSLELGDSALYFCASSLELAVNTGELFFGEGSRLTVL.

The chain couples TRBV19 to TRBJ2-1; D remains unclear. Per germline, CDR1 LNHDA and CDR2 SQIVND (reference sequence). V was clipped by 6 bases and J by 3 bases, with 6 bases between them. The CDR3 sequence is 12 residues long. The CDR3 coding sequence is TGTGCCAGTAGCGGCAGCTACAATGAGCAGTTCTTC. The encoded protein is CASSGSYNEQFF.

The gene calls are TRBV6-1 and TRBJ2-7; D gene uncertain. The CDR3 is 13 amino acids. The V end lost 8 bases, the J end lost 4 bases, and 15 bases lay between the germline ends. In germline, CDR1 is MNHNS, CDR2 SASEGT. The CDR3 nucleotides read TGTGCCAGCCACCTGGGATCCAAGTACGAGCAGTACTTC. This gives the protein CASHLGSKYEQYF.